This T cell receptor beta chain was profiled in a study of cytomegalovirus exposure and HLA in healthy donors. General study findings and limits: The availability of immune exposure information extended only to CMV serostatus.

The PCR employed 60 Vbeta primers together with 13 Jbeta primers. Profiled with immunoSEQ multiplex PCR; TCRdb holds only in-frame clones, not every one. The data show roughly 200,000 clones, 79% seen once. Per the germline V gene, CDR1 is SGHDN and CDR2 is FVKESK. The length of the CDR3 is 15 residues. Unmatched junction bases numbered 8, after V lost 5 bases and J lost 4 bases. To note about this clone: Its matching antigen is unknown.

Specimen: PBMCs. The V and J genes are TRBV14 and TRBJ2-4; 7 nucleotides align to TRBD2. The clonotype was recovered from a girl aged 5-17 years in good health and CMV-seropositive. CDR3 in DNA: TGTGCCAGCAGCTCAAGCGGGGTCGTGAAAAACATTCAGTACTTC. It yields the protein CASSSSGVVKNIQYF.